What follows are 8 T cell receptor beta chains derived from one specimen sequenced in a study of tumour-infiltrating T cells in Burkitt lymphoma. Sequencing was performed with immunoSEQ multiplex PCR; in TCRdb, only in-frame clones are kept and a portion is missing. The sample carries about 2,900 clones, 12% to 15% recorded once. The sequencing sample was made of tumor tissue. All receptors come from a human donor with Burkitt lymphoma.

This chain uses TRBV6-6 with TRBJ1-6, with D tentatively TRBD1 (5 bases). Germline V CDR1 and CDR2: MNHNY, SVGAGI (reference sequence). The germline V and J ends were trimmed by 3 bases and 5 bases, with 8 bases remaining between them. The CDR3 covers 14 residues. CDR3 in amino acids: CASSYGGDNSPLHF. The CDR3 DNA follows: TGTGCCAGCAGTTATGGGGGGGATAATTCACCCCTCCACTTT.

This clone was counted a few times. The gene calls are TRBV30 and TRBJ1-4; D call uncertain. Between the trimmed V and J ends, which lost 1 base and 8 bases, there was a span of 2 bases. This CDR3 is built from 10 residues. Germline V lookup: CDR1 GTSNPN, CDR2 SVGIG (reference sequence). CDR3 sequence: CAWSGEKLFF. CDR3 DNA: TGTGCCTGGAGTGGGGAAAAACTGTTTTTT.

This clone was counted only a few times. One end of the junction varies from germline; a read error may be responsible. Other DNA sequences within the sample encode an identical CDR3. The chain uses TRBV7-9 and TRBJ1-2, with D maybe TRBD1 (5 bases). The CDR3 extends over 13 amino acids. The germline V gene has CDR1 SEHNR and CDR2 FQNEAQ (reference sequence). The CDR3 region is CASSLAGVYGYTF. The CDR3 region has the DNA TGTGCCAGTAGCTTAGCGGGGGTTTATGGCTACACCTTC.

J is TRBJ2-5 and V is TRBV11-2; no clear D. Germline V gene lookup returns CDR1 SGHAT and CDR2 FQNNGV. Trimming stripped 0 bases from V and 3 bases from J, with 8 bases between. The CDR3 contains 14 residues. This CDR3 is CASSLDLQEETQYF. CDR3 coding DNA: TGTGCCAGCAGCTTAGATCTGCAGGAAGAGACCCAGTACTTC.

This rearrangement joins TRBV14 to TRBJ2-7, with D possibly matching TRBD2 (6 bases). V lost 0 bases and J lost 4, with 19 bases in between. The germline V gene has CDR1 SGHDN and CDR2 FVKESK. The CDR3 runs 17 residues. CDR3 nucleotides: TGTGCCAGCAGCCAAGATCTCGGAGGGGAGACCCGGTACGAGCAGTACTTC. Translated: CASSQDLGGETRYEQYF.

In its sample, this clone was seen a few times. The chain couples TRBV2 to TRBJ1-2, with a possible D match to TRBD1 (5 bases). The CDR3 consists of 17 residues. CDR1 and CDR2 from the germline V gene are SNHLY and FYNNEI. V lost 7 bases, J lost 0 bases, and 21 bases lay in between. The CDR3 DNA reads TGTGCCAGCACCTCCTTTCAGGGTTGGAGGTCTAACTATGGCTACACCTTC. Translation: CASTSFQGWRSNYGYTF. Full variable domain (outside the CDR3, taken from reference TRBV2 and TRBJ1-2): EPEVTQTPSHQVTQMGQEVILRCVPISNHLYFYWYRQILGQKVEFLVSFYNNEISEKSEIFDDQFSVERPDGSNFTLKIRSTKLEDSAMYFCASTSFQGWRSNYGYTFGSGTRLTVV.

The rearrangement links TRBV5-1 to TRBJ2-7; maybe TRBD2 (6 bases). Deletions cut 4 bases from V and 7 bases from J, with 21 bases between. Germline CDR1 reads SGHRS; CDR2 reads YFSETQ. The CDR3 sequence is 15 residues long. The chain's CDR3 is CASSRGGGAVGEQYF. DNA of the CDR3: TGCGCCAGCAGCCGGGGAGGAGGGGCCGTAGGGGAGCAGTACTTC.

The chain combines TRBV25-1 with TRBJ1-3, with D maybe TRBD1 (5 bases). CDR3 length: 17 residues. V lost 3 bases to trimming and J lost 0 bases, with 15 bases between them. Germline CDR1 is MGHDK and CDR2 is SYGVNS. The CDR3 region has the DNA TGTGCCAGCAGTGATCATGGGGGGGAGCGCTCTGGAAACACCATATATTTT. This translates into CASSDHGGERSGNTIYF.